A single sample gave rise to the 3 T cell receptor beta chains below, sequenced in a study of shared clonotypes between healthy human individuals. Here immunoSEQ multiplex PCR was the method, and the copy in TCRdb shows in-frame clones only, minus some. The sample consists of about 480,000 clones, 60% to 85% of them appearing once. The sequencing sample was made of PBMCs. These receptors were taken from a woman aged 40 to 50 in good health. Some clones in this sample may be carry-over from other donors' samples.

This chain uses TRBV7-3 with TRBJ2-5; TRBD1 aligns across 11 bases. CDR1 and CDR2 (germline): SGHTA, FQGTGA. This CDR3 is built from 15 residues. J gave up 5 bases and V 5 bases, and 7 bases lay outside the gene matches. CDR3 DNA: TGTGCCAGCAGCCCCGGGACAGGGGGGTTGGAGACCCAGTACTTC. As protein: CASSPGTGGLETQYF.

The V call is TRBV6-1, the J call TRBJ2-1, with D unclear. Germline values: CDR1 MNHNS, CDR2 SASEGT. The CDR3 consists of 12 residues. V was trimmed by 3 bases and J by 7 bases, leaving 7 bases between them. CDR3 residues: CASSEARNEQFF. The CDR3 region has the DNA TGTGCCAGCAGTGAGGCTAGGAATGAGCAGTTCTTC.

This clone was observed a single time. The rearrangement joins TRBV2 to TRBJ2-7; tentative D call: TRBD1 (6 bases). V was pared by 7 bases and J by 3 bases, with 13 bases between. The CDR3 contains 13 residues. CDR1 and CDR2 (germline): SNHLY, FYNNEI. The CDR3 DNA sequence: TGTGCCAGCAACAACAGGGACCGCTACGAGCAGTACTTC. Translating it yields CASNNRDRYEQYF.